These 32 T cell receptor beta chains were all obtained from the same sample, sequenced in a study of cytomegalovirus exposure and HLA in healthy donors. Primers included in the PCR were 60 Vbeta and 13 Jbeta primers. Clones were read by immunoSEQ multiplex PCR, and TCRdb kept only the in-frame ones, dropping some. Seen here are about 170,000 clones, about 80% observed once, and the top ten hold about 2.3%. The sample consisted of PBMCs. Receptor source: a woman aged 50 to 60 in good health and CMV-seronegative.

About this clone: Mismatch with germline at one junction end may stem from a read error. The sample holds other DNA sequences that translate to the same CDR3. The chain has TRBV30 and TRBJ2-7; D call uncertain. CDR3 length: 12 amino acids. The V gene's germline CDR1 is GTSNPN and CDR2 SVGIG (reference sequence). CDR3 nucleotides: TGTGCCTGGAGTCCCCACAGCTACGAGCAGTACTTT. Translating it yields CAWSPHSYEQYF. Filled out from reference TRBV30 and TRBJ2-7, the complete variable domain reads SQTIHQWPATLVQPVGSPLSLECTVEGTSNPNLYWYRQAAGRGLQLLFYSVGIGQISSEVPQNLSASRPQDRQFILSSKKLLLSDSGFYLCAWSPHSYEQYFGPGTRLTVT.

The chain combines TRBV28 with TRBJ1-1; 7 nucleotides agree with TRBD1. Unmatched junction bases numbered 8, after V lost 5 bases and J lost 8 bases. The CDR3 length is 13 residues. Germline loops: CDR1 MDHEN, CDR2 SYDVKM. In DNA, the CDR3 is TGTGCCAGCAGTCCTCCCCAGACAGGGGAAGCTTTCTTT. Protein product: CASSPPQTGEAFF.

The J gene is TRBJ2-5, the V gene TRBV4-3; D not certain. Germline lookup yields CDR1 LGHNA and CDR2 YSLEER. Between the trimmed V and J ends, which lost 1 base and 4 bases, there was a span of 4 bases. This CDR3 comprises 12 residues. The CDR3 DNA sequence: TGCGCCAGCAGCCAAGGAGGAGAGACCCAGTACTTC. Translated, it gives CASSQGGETQYF.

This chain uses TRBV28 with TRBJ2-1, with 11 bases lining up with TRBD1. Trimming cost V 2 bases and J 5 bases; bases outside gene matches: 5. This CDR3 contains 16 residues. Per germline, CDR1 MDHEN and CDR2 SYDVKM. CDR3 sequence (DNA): TGTGCCAGCAGTTTAGTCCCGGGACAGGGGGACAATGAGCAGTTCTTC. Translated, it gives CASSLVPGQGDNEQFF.

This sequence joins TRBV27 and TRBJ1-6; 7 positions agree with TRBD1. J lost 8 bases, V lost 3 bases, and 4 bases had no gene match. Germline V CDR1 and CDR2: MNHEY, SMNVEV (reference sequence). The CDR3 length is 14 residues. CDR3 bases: TGTGCCAGCAGTTTTAGAGGGGGCTATTCACCCCTCCACTTT. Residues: CASSFRGGYSPLHF.

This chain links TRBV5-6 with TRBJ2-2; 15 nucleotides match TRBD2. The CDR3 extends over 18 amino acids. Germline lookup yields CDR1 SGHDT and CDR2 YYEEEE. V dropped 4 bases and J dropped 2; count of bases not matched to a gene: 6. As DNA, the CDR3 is TGTGCCAGCAGCCCTTCGGGACTAGCGGGGGGAAACACCGGGGAGCTGTTTTTT. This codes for CASSPSGLAGGNTGELFF.

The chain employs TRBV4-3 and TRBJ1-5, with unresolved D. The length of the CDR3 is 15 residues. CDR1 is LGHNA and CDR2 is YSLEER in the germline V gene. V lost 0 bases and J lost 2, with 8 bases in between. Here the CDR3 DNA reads TGCGCCAGCAGCCAAGAGGTTCGAGGCAATCAGCCCCAGCATTTT. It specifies CASSQEVRGNQPQHF.

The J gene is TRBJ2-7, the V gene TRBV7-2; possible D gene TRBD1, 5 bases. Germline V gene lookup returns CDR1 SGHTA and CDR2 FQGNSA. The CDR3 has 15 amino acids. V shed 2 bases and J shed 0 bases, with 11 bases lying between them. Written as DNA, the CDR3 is TGTGCCAGCAGCTTACGACAGACCCTCTCCTACGAGCAGTACTTC. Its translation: CASSLRQTLSYEQYF.

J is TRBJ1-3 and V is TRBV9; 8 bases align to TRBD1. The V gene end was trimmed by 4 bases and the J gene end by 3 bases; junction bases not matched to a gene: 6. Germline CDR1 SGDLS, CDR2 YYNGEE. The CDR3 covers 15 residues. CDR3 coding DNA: TGTGCCAGCAGCCAGGGGGCCGGAGGTGGAAACACCATATATTTT. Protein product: CASSQGAGGGNTIYF.

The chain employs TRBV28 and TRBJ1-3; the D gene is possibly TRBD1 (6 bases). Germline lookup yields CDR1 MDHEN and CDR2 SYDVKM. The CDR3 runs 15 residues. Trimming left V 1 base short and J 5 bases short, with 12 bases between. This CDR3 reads CASSLLHRARNTIYF. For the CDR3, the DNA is TGTGCCAGCAGTTTATTGCACAGGGCCCGAAACACCATATATTTT.

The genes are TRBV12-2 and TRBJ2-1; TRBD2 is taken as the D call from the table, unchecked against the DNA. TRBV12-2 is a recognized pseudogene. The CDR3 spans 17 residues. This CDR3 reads CASRLVVEARAYNEQFF. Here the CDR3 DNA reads TGTGCAAGTCGCTTAGTAGTAGAGGCGAGGGCCTACAATGAGCAGTTCTTC.

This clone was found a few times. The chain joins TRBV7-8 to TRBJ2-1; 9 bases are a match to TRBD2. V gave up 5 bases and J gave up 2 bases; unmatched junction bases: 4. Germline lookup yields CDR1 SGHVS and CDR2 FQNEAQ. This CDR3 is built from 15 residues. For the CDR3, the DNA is TGTGCCAGCAGCGTTCTAGCGGGGCCCTACAATGAGCAGTTCTTC. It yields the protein CASSVLAGPYNEQFF.

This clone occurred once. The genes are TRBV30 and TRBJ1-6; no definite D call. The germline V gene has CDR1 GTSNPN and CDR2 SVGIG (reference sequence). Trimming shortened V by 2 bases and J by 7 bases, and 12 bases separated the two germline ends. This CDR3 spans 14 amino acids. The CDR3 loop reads CAWSPVGSNSPLHF. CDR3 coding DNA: TGTGCCTGGAGTCCCGTCGGGTCCAATTCACCCCTCCACTTT.

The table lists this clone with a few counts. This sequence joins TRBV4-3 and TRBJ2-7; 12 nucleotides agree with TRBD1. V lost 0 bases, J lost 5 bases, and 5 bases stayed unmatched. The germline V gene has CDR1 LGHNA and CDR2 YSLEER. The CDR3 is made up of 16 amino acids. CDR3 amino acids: CASSQDEGTGGHEQYF. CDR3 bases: TGCGCCAGCAGCCAAGATGAGGGGACAGGGGGCCACGAGCAGTACTTC.

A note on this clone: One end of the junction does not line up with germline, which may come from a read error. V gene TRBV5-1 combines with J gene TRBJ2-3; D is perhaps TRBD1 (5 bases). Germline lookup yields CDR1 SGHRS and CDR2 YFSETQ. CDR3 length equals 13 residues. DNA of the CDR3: TGCGCCGGCAGTATAGGGGCGACAGATACGCAGTATTTT. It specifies CAGSIGATDTQYF.

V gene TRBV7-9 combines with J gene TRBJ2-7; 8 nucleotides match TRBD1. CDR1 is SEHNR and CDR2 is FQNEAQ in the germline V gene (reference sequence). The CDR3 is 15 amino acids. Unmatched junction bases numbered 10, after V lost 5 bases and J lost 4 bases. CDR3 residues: CASSPGTGSVYEQYF. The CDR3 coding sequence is TGTGCCAGCAGCCCCGGGACAGGATCTGTATACGAGCAGTACTTC.

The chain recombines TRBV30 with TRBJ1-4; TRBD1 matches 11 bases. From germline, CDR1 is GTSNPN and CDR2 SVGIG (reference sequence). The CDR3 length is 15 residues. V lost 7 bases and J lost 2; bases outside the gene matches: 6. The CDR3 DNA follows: TGTGCCTTCGGGACAGGGGGTAGGACTAATGAAAAACTGTTTTTT. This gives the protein CAFGTGGRTNEKLFF.

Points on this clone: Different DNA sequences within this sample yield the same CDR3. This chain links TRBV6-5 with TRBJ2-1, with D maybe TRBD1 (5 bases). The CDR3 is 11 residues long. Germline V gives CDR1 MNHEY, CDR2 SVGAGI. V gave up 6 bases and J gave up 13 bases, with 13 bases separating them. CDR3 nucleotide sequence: TGTGCCAGCAGGGAACGACAGCGACAGTTCTTC. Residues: CASRERQRQFF.

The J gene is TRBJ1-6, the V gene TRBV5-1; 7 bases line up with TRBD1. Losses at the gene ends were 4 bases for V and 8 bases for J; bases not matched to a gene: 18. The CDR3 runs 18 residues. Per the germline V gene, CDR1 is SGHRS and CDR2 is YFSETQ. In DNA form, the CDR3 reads TGCGCCAGCAGCGATACGTGGACAGGCAGTGTCCTTGATTCACCCCTCCACTTT. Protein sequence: CASSDTWTGSVLDSPLHF.

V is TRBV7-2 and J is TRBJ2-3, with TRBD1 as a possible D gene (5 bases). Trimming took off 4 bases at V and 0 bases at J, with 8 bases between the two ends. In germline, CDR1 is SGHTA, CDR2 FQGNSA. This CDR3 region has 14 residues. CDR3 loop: CASSYQGSTDTQYF. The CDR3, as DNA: TGTGCCAGCAGCTACCAGGGCAGCACAGATACGCAGTATTTT.

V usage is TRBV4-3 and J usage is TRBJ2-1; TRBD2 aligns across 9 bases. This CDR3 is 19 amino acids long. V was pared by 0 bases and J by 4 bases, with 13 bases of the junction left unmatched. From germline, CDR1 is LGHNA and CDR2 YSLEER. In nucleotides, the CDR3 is TGCGCCAGCAGCCAAGAGTTTATGGTAGCGGGGGCAACTTACAATGAGCAGTTCTTC. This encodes CASSQEFMVAGATYNEQFF.

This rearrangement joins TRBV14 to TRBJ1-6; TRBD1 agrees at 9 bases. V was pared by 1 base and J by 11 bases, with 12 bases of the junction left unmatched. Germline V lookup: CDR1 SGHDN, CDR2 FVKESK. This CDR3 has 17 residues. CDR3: CASSQVTGTGRNPPLHF. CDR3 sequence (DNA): TGTGCCAGCAGCCAAGTGACTGGGACAGGGCGGAATCCACCCCTCCACTTT.

CDR3 sequence reads: CASSPRHEVYGYTF. The CDR3, as DNA: TGTGCCAGCAGCCCGCGGCATGAGGTTTATGGCTACACCTTC. The chain employs TRBV7-9 and TRBJ1-2; D not certain. V lost 5 bases to trimming and J lost 5 bases, with 15 bases between them. The CDR3 sequence is 14 residues long. Germline CDR1 reads SEHNR; CDR2 reads FQNEAQ (reference sequence). Looking up the rest from reference TRBV7-9 and TRBJ1-2 gives the full variable domain: DTGVSQNPRHKITKRGQNVTFRCDPISEHNRLYWYRQTLGQGPEFLTYFQNEAQLEKSRLLSDRFSAERPKGSFSTLEIQRTEQGDSAMYLCASSPRHEVYGYTFGSGTRLTVV.

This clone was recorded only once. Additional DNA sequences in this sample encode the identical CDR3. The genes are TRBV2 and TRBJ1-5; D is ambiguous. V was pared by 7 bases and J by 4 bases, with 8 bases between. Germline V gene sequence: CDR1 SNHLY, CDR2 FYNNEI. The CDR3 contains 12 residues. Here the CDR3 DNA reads TGTGCCAGCAACAGCCCGAATCAGCCCCAGCATTTT. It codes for CASNSPNQPQHF.

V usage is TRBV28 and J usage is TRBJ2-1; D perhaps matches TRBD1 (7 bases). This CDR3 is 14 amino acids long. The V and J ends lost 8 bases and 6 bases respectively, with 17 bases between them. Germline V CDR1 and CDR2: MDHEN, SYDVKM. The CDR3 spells CASDRGDRSNEQFF. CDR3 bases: TGTGCCAGCGATAGGGGGGACAGAAGCAATGAGCAGTTCTTC.

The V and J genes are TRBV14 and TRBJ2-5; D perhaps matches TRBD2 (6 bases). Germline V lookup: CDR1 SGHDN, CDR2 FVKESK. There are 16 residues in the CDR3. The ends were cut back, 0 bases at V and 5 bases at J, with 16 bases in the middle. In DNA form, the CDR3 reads TGTGCCAGCAGCCAAGACTTAGGCTCCGGAGGGGAGACCCAGTACTTC. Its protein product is CASSQDLGSGGETQYF.

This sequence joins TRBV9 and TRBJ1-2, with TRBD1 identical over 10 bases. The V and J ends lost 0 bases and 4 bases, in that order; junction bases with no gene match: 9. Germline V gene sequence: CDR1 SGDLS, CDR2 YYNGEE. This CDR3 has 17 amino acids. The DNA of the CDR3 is TGTGCCAGCAGCGTAGATATCGGGACAGGGGCGATCTATGGCTACACCTTC. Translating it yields CASSVDIGTGAIYGYTF.

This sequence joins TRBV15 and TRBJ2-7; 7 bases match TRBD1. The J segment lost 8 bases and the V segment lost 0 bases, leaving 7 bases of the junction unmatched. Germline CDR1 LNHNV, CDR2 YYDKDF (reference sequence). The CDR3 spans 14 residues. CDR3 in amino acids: CATSRDHGTVQQYF. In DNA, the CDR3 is TGTGCCACCAGCAGAGATCACGGGACAGTCCAGCAGTACTTC.

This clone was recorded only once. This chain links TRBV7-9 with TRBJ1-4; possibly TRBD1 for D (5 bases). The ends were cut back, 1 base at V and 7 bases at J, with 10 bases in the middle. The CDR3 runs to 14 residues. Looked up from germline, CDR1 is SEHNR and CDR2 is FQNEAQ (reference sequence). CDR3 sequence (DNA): TGTGCCAGCAGCTTAGACTGGCAGGGTGAAAAACTGTTTTTT. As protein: CASSLDWQGEKLFF.

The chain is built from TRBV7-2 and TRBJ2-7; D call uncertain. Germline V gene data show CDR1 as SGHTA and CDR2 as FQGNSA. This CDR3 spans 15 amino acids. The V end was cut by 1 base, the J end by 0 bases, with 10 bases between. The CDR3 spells CASSLGTSLSYEQYF. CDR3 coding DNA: TGTGCCAGCAGCTTAGGTACATCCCTCTCCTACGAGCAGTACTTC. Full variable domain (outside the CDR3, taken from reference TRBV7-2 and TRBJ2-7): GAGVSQSPSNKVTEKGKDVELRCDPISGHTALYWYRQSLGQGLEFLIYFQGNSAPDKSGLPSDRFSAERTGGSVSTLTIQRTQQEDSAVYLCASSLGTSLSYEQYFGPGTRLTVT.

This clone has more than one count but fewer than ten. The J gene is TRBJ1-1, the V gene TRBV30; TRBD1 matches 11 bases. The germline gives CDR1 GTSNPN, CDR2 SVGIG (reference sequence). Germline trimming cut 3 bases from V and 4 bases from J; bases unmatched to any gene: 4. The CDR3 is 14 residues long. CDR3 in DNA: TGTGCCTGGAGCCCGGGGACAGGGGGCACTGAAGCTTTCTTT. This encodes CAWSPGTGGTEAFF.

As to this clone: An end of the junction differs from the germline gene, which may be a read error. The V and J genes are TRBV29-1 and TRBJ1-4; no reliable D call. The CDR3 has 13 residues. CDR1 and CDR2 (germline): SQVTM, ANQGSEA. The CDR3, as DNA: TGCGGCGTTGGAACAGTAGTCAATGAAAAACTGTTTTTT. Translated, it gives CGVGTVVNEKLFF.